This TCR beta chain was sequenced during a study of T cell responses to AZD1222 COVID-19 vaccine. As for the study in general: Second-dose groups at about 4 or about 12 weeks were pooled.

V lost 0 bases to trimming and J lost 4 bases, with 9 bases between them. This CDR3 comprises 14 residues. Looked up from germline, CDR1 is LNHNV and CDR2 is YYDKDF (reference sequence). Findings of the study overall: Among vaccine-associated CD4 TCRs, coverage spanned spike, with dominance at 160-218 and 743-854. Variant regions that are unmutated are reportedly the target of nearly half of spike-specific TCRs.

TCRdb's table, derived via immunoSEQ multiplex PCR, lists solely in-frame clones and lacks some. Counted here are some 150,000 clones, less than 95% occurring once; the ten biggest clones make up 1.3%. Turning to this clone: Antigen: not known.

The material sequenced was peripheral blood, taken on day 0 of AZD1222 vaccination. The genes are TRBV15 and TRBJ2-5; D is perhaps TRBD1 (6 bases). This TCR came from an adult in good health. CDR3 in DNA: TGTGCCACCAGCAGAGATTTGGGGGCAGAGACCCAGTACTTC. Protein: CATSRDLGAETQYF.